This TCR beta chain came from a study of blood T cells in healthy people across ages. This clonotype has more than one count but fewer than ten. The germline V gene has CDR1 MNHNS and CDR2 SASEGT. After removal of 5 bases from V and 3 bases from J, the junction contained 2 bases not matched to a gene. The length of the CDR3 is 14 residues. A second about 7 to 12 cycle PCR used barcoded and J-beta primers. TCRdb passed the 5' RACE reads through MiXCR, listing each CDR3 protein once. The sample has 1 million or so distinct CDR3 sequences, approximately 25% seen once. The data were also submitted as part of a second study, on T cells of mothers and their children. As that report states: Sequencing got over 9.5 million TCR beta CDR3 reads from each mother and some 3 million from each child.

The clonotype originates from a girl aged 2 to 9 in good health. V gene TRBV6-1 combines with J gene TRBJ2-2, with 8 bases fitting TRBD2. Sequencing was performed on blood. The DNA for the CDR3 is TGTGCCAGCAGTTGGCGGGGGGACACCGGGGAGCTGTTTTTT. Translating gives CASSWRGDTGELFF.